The clone carrying this TCR beta chain was recorded at least ten times. Its specificity is unknown. Germline assignment: CDR1 SGDLS and CDR2 YYNGEE. This CDR3 region has 15 residues. With 3 bases removed from V and 4 bases from J, the gap between germline ends came to 14 bases. MiXCR, run by TCRdb on the RACE reads, gives a single entry per CDR3 protein. Of roughly 380,000 distinct CDR3 sequences listed, nearly 6.5% are singletons. This specimen comes from a study of human T cells and chemical hapten exposure. Broader study findings: The study found that DPC sensitization did not change TCRs above 1 in 1000 frequency. Patch test scores rose with PT1 expanded TCR counts, a positive correlation.

Time point noted: patch test 2, 6 weeks after DPC sensitization. As for treatment: therapeutic diphenylcyclopropenone sensitization with weekly scalp DPC. Unfractionated whole blood served as the source for total RNA extraction. The specimen comprised whole blood, sampled in connection with sensitization to the hapten diphenylcyclopropenone (DPC). This chain links TRBV9 with TRBJ2-1, with D perhaps being TRBD1 or TRBD2 (5 bases each). The clonotype was recovered from a woman aged 18-30 years with alopecia areata. Some clones in this sample may be carry-over from other donors' samples. The CDR3 here is CASSAEGREYNEQFF. The DNA for the CDR3 is TGTGCCAGCAGCGCAGAGGGGCGAGAATACAATGAGCAGTTCTTC.